This T cell receptor (beta chain) stems from a study of blood T cell repertoires in COVID-19. Study-wide background: Material from acute and convalescent COVID-19 was sourced from the United States, Italy and Spain. The cDNA or gDNA used as material had been derived from T cells, B-cell-depleted T cells, or PBMCs.

From germline, CDR1 is MNHEY and CDR2 SVGAGI. This CDR3 has 15 amino acids. The V and J ends lost 6 bases and 2 bases respectively, with 13 bases between them. TCRdb's copy holds only in-frame clones and misses some; the assay was immunoSEQ multiplex PCR. The table includes roughly 45,000 clones, roughly 88% detected once. This TCR was recovered from a man aged 55 to 70 with active COVID-19. This chain links TRBV6-5 with TRBJ2-2; perhaps TRBD2 as D (6 bases). Sequenced input: peripheral blood. CDR3 sequence (DNA): TGTGCCAGCAGGACCGGGACTGTTAACACCGGGGAGCTGTTTTTT. This gives the protein CASRTGTVNTGELFF.